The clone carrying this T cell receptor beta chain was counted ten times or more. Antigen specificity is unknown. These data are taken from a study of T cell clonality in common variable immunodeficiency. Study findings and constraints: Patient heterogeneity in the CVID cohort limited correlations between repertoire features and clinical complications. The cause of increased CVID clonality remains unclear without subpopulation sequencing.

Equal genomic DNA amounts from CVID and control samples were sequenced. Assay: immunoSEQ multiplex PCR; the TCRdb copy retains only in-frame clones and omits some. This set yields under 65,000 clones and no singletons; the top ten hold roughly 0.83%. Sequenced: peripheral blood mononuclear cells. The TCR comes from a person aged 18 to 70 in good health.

Here the CDR3 reads CSASFQGASDGYTF. CDR3 DNA, as far as it was read: TGCAGTGCTTCCTTTCAGGGGGCTTCGGATGGC. The chain uses TRBV20-1 and TRBJ1-2, with TRBD1 matching 8 bases. The read ends 3 residues before the CDR3 terminus; that terminus is restored from the germline J gene. There are 14 residues in the CDR3. Germline V gene lookup returns CDR1 DFQATT and CDR2 SNEGSKA (reference sequence). V dropped 5 bases and J dropped 6; count of bases not matched to a gene: 11.